This TCR beta chain was recorded in a study of graft-versus-host responses after intestinal transplantation. In the study overall: Multivisceral, liver-intestinal, or isolated intestinal transplants were received by the recipients. Anti-thymocyte globulin induction was given to all recipients, followed by tacrolimus and steroids for roughly three years.

Profiled with immunoSEQ multiplex PCR; TCRdb holds only in-frame clones, not every one. The sample carries about 110,000 clones, roughly 87% recorded once. This clone was detected only once. Its antigen is currently unknown. Between the trimmed V and J ends, which lost 4 bases and 6 bases, there was a span of 15 bases. The CDR3 runs to 14 residues. The germline V gene has CDR1 SGHAT and CDR2 FQNNGV. The sequences come from unstimulated CD4+ T cells sorted from spleen or lymph node cells, collected before transplant. The chain links TRBV11-2 to TRBJ1-1; unclear D gene. The clonotype was recovered from a human donor who was the organ donor for an intestinal transplant. The CDR3 spells CASSSPQQGPEAFF. CDR3 DNA: TGTGCCAGCAGCTCCCCACAGCAAGGACCTGAAGCTTTCTTT.